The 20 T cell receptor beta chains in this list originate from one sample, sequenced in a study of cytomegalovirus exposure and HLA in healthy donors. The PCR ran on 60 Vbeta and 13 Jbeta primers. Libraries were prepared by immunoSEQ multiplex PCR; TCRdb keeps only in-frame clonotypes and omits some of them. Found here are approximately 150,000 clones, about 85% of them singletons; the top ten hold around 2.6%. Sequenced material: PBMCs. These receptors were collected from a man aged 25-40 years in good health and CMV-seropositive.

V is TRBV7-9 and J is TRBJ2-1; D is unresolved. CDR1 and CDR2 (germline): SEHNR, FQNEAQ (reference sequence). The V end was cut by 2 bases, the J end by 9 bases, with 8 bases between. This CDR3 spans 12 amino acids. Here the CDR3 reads CASSLTGFEQFF. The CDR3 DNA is TGTGCCAGCAGCTTAACCGGGTTTGAGCAGTTCTTC.

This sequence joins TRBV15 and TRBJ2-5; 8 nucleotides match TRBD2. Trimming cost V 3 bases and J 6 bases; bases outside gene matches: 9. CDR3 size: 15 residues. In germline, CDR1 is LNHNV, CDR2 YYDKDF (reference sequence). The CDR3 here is CATSSLTSDLKTQYF. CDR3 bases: TGTGCCACCAGCAGCCTGACTAGCGACCTAAAGACCCAGTACTTC.

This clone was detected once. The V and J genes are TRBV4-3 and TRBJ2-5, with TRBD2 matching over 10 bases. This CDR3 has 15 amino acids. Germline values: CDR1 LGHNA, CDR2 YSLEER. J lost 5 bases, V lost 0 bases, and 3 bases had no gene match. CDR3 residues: CASSQDTSGKETQYF. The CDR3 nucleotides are TGCGCCAGCAGCCAAGATACTAGCGGGAAGGAGACCCAGTACTTC.

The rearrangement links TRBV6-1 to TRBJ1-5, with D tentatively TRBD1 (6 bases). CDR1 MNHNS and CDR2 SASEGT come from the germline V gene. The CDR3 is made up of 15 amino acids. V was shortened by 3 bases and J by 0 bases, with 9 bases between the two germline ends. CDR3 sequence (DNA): TGTGCCAGCAGTGAGGGGGCTCTTAGCAATCAGCCCCAGCATTTT. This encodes CASSEGALSNQPQHF.

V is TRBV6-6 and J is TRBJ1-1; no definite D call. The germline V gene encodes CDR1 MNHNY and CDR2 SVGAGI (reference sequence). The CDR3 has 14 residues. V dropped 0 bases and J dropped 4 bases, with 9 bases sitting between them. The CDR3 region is CASSYSTLGTEAFF. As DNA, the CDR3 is TGTGCCAGCAGTTACTCGACTCTGGGCACTGAAGCTTTCTTT.

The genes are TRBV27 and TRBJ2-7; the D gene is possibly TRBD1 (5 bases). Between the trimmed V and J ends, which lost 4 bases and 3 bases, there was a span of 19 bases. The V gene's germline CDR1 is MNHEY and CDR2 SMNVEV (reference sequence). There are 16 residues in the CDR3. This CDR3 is CASSSTGARGLYEQYF. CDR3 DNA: TGTGCCAGCAGTTCAACAGGAGCGAGAGGTCTCTACGAGCAGTACTTC.

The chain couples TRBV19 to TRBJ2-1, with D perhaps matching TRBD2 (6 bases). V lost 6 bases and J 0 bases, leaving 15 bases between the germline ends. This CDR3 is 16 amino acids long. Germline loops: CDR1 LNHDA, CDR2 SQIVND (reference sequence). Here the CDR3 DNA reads TGTGCCAGTAGGGGCTTACTAGCATCCTCCTACAATGAGCAGTTCTTC. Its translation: CASRGLLASSYNEQFF.

CDR3 residues: CASSPNLAGAYEQYF. CDR3 DNA sequence: TGCGCCAGCAGCCCCAATCTAGCGGGAGCTTACGAGCAGTACTTC. The chain is built from TRBV4-1 and TRBJ2-7; 10 bases agree with TRBD2. The ends lost 4 bases at V and 4 bases at J; junction bases unmatched: 7. Germline loops: CDR1 MGHRA, CDR2 YSYEKL. The CDR3 consists of 15 residues.

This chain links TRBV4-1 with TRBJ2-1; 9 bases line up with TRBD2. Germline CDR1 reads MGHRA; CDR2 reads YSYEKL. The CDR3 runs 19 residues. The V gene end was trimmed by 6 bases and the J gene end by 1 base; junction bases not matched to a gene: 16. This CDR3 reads CASRTVREGQGFSYNEQFF. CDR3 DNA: TGCGCCAGCAGGACCGTGCGGGAGGGCCAAGGGTTTTCCTACAATGAGCAGTTCTTC.

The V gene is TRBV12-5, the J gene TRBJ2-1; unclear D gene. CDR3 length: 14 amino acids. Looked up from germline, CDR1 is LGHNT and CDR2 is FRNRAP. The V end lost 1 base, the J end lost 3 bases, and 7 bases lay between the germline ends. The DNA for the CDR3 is TGTGCTAGTGGTTTGGGACACCTCTACAATGAGCAGTTCTTC. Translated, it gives CASGLGHLYNEQFF.

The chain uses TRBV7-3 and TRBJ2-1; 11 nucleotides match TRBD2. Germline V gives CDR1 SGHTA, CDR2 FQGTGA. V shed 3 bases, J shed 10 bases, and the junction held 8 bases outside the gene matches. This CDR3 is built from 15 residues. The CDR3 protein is CASSFRLAGTSEQFF. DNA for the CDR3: TGTGCCAGCAGCTTTCGACTAGCGGGAACCTCAGAGCAGTTCTTC.

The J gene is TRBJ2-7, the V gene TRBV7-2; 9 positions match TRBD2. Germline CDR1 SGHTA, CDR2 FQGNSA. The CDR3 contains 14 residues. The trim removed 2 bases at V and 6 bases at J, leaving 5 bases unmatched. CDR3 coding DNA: TGTGCCAGCAGCTTAATGGCGGGAGGGGTCGAGCAGTACGTC. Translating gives CASSLMAGGVEQYV.

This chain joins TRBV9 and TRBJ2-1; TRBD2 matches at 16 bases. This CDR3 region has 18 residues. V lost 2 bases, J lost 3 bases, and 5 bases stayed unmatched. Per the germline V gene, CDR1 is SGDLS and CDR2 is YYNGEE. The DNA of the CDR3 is TGTGCCAGCAGCGTGACGGGACTAGCGGGAGGGTACTACAATGAGCAGTTCTTC. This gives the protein CASSVTGLAGGYYNEQFF.

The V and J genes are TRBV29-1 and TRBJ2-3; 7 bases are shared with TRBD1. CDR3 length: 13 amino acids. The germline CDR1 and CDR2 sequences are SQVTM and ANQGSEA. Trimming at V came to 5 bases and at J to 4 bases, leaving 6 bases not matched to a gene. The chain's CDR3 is CSVPRGRPDTQYF. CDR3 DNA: TGCAGCGTTCCGAGGGGGCGCCCAGATACGCAGTATTTT.

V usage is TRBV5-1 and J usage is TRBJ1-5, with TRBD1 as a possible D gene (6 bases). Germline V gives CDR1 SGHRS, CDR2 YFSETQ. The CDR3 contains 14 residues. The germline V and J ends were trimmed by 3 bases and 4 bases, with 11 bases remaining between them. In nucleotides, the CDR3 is TGCGCCAGCAGCTCCGGACAGCCGAATCAGCCCCAGCATTTT. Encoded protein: CASSSGQPNQPQHF.

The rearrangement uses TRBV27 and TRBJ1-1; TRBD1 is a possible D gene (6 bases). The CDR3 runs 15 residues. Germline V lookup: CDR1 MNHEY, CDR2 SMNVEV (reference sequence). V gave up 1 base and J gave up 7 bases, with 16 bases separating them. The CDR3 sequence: CASSLWAGERVEAFF. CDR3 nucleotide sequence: TGTGCCAGCAGTTTATGGGCAGGGGAACGTGTTGAAGCTTTCTTT.

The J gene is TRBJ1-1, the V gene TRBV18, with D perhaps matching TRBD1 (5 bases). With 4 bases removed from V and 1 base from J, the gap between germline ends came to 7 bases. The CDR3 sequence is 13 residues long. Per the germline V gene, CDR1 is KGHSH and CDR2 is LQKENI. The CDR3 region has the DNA TGTGCCAGCTCACGGGGCCAGAACACTGAAGCTTTCTTT. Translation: CASSRGQNTEAFF.

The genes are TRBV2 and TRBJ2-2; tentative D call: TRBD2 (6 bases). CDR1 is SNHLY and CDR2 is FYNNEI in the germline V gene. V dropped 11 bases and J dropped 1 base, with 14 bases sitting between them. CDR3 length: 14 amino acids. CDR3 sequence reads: CAWSGTQNTGELFF. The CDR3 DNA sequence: TGTGCCTGGTCCGGGACTCAGAACACCGGGGAGCTGTTTTTT.

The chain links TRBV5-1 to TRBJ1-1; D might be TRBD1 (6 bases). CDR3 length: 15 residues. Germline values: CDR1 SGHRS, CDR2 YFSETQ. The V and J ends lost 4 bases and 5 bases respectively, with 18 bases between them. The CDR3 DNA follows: TGCGCCAGCAGCCCCCGAGAGGGGGGGAGGACTGAAGCTTTCTTT. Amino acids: CASSPREGGRTEAFF.

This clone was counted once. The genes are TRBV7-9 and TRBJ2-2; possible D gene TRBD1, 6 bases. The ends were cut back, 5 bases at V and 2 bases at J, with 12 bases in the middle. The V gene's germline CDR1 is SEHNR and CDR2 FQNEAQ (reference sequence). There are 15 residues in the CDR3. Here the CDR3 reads CASSPGQTNTGELFF. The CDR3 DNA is TGTGCCAGCAGCCCCGGACAGACAAACACCGGGGAGCTGTTTTTT.